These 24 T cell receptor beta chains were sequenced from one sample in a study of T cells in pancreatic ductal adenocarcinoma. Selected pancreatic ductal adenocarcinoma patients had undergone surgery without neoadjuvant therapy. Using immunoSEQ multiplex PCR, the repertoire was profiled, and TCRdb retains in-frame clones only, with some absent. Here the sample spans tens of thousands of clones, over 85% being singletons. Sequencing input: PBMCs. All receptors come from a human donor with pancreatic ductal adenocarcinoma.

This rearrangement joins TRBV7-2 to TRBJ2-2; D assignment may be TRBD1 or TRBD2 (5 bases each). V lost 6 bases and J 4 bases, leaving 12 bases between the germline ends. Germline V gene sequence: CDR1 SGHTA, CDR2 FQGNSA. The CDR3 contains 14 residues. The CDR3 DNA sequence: TGTGCCAGCAGTTTCCGAGGGGTCACCGGGGAGCTGTTTTTT. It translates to CASSFRGVTGELFF.

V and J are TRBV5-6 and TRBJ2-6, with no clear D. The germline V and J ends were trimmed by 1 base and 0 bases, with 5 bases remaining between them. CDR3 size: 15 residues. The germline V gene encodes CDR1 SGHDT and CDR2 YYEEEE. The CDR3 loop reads CASSLPYSGANVLTF. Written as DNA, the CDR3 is TGTGCCAGCAGCTTGCCGTACTCTGGGGCCAACGTCCTGACTTTC. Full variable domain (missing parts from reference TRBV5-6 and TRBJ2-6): DAGVTQSPTHLIKTRGQQVTLRCSPKSGHDTVSWYQQALGQGPQFIFQYYEEEERQRGNFPDRFSGHQFPNYSSELNVNALLLGDSALYLCASSLPYSGANVLTFGAGSRLTVL.

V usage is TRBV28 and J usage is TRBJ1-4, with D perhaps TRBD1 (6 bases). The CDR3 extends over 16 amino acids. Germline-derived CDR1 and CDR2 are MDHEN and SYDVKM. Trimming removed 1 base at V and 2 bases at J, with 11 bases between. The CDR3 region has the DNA TGTGCCAGCAGTTTATTTGGGGGGGGCACTAATGAAAAACTGTTTTTT. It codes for CASSLFGGGTNEKLFF.

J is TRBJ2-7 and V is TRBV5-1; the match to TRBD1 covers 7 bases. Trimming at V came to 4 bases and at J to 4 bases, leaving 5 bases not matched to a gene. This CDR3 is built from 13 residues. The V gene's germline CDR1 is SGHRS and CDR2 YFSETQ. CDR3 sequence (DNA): TGCGCCAGCAGCAAGGGACAGCGGTACGAGCAGTACTTC. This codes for CASSKGQRYEQYF.

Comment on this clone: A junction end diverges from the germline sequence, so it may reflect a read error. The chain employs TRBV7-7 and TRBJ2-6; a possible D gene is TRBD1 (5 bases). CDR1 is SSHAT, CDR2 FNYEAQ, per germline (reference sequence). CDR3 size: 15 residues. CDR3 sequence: CASSPQGSGANVLTF. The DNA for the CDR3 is TGTGCTAGCAGTCCTCAGGGCTCTGGGGCCAACGTCCTGACTTTC.

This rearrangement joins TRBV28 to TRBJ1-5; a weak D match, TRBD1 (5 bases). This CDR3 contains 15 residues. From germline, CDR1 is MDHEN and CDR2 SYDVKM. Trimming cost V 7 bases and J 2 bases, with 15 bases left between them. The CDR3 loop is CASIPGRGGNQPQHF. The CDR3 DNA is TGTGCCAGCATCCCAGGGAGAGGGGGCAATCAGCCCCAGCATTTT.

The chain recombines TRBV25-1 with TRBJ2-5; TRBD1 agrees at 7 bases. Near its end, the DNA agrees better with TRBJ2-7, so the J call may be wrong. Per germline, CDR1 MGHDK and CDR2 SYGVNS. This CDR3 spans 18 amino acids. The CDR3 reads CASSGPDRLSSVSYEQYF. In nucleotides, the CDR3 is TGTGCCAGCAGTGGCCCGGACAGGTTAAGTAGTGTCTCCTACGAGCAGTACTTC.

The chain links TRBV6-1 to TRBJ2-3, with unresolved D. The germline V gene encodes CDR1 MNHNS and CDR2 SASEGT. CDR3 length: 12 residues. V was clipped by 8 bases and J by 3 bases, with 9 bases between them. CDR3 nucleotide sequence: TGTGCCAGCGGGTCCGATACAGATACGCAGTATTTT. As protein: CASGSDTDTQYF.

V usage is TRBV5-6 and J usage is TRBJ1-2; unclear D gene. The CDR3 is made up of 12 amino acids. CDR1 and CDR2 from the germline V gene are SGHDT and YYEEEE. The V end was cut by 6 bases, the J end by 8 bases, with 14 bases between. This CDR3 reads CASTRLGGGYTF. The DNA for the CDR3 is TGTGCCAGCACCCGACTGGGAGGCGGCTACACCTTC. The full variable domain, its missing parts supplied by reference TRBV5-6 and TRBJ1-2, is DAGVTQSPTHLIKTRGQQVTLRCSPKSGHDTVSWYQQALGQGPQFIFQYYEEEERQRGNFPDRFSGHQFPNYSSELNVNALLLGDSALYLCASTRLGGGYTFGSGTRLTVV.

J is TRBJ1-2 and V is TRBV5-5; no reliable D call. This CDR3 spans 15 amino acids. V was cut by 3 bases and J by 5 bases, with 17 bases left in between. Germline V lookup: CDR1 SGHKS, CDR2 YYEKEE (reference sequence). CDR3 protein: CASSSTTSARYGYTF. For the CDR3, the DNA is TGTGCCAGCAGCTCGACGACATCAGCCAGATATGGCTACACCTTC.

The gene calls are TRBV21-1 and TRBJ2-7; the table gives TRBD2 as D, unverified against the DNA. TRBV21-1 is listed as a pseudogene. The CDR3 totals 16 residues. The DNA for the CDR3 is TGTGCCAGCAGACGGACTAGCGGGAGGACCCTCTACGAGCAGTACTTC. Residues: CASRRTSGRTLYEQYF.

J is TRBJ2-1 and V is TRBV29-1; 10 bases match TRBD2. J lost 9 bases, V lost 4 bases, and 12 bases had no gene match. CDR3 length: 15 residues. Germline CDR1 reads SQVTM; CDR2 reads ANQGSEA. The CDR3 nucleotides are TGCAGCGTTGGCCCGCCTAGCGGGAGAAGGGGTGAGCAGTTCTTC. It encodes CSVGPPSGRRGEQFF.

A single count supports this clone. The CDR3 DNA sequence: TGTGCCACCAGCAGACCACGGACAGGAGTTAGCAATCAGCCCCAGCATTTT. Its protein product is CATSRPRTGVSNQPQHF. This chain uses TRBV15 with TRBJ1-5, with 7 bases that match TRBD1. The CDR3 loop spans 17 amino acids. The V gene's germline CDR1 is LNHNV and CDR2 YYDKDF (reference sequence). Trimming cost V 2 bases and J 0 bases; bases outside gene matches: 7.

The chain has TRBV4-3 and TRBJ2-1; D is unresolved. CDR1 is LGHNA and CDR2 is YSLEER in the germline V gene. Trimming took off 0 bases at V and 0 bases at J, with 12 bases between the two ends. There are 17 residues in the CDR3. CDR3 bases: TGCGCCAGCAGCCAAGATTACCCCGCCCCCTCCTACAATGAGCAGTTCTTC. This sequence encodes CASSQDYPAPSYNEQFF.

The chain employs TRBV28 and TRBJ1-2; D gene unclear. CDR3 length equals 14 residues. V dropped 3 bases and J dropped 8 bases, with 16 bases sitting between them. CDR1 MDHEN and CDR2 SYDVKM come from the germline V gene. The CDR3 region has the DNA TGTGCCAGCAGTTTGGCGGGCCTTCAGGAGGGCTACACCTTC. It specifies CASSLAGLQEGYTF.

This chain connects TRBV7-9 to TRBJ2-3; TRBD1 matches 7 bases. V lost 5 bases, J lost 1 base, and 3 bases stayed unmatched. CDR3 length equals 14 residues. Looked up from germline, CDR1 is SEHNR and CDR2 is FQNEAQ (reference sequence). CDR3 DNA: TGTGCCAGCAGCCTTGGGACAGGCACAGATACGCAGTATTTT. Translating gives CASSLGTGTDTQYF.

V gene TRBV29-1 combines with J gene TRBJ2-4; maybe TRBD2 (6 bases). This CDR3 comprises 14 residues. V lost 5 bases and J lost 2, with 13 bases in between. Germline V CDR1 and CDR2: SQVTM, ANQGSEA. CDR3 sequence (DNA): TGCAGCGTTTCGGGACTCTCAACCAAAAACATTCAGTACTTC. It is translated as CSVSGLSTKNIQYF.

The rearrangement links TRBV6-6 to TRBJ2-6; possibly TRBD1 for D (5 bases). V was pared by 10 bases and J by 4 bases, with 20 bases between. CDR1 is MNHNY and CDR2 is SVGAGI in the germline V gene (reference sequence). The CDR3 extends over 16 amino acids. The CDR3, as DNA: TGTGCCACTTTCGACAGTGTAGGGGCGGGGGCCAACGTCCTGACTTTC. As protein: CATFDSVGAGANVLTF.

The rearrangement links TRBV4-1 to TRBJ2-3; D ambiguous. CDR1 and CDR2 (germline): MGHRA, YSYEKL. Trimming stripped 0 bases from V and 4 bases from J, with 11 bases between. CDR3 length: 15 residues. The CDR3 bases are TGCGCCAGCAGCCAAGATTTCCCCCGGCCAGATACGCAGTATTTT. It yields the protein CASSQDFPRPDTQYF.

CDR3 sequence reads: CASSLMGTGGHEQFF. CDR3 sequence (DNA): TGTGCCAGCAGCTTAATGGGGACAGGGGGCCATGAGCAGTTCTTC. The rearrangement uses TRBV7-2 and TRBJ2-1; TRBD1 aligns across 12 bases. The CDR3 runs 15 residues. The trim removed 2 bases at V and 8 bases at J, leaving 4 bases unmatched. Germline values: CDR1 SGHTA, CDR2 FQGNSA.

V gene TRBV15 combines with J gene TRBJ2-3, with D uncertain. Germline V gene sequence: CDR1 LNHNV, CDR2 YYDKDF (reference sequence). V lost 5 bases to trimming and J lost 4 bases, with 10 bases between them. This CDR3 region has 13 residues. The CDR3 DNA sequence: TGTGCCACCAGCTCTTCGTTCGCAGATACGCAGTATTTT. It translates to CATSSSFADTQYF. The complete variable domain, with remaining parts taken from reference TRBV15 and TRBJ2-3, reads DAMVIQNPRYQVTQFGKPVTLSCSQTLNHNVMYWYQQKSSQAPKLLFHYYDKDFNNEADTPDNFQSRRPNTSFCFLDIRSPGLGDTAMYLCATSSSFADTQYFGPGTRLTVL.

CDR3 sequence (DNA): TGTGCCAGCAGTGACCTTTCCGCTAGGGGTTACAATGAGCAGTTCTTC. It codes for CASSDLSARGYNEQFF. The chain carries TRBV27 and TRBJ2-1; D might be TRBD1 (5 bases). Trimming removed 5 bases from V and 4 bases from J, with 18 bases in between. Germline V gene sequence: CDR1 MNHEY, CDR2 SMNVEV (reference sequence). This CDR3 region has 16 residues.

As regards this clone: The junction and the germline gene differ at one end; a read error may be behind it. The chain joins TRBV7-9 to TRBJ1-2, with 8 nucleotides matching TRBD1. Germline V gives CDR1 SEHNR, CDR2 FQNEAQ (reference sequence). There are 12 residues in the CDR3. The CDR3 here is CASSYSEGQVAF. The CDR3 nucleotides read TGTGCCAGCAGCTACAGCGAGGGACAGGTCGCCTTC.

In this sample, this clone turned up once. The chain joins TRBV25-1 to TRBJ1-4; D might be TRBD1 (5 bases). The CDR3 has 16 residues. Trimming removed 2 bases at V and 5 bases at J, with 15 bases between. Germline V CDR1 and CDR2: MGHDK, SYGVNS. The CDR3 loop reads CASSEGGQGANEKLFF. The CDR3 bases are TGTGCCAGCAGTGAAGGAGGGCAGGGAGCGAATGAAAAACTGTTTTTT.